This is a list of T cell receptor beta chains from one sample in a study of cytomegalovirus exposure and HLA in healthy donors. TCRdb keeps only in-frame clones here, not all; method: immunoSEQ multiplex PCR. This sample carries fewer than 250,000 clones, roughly 87% of them seen once, and the ten largest clones take 4.5% to 7%. Sequenced material: PBMCs. These receptors originate from a middle-aged man in good health and CMV-seropositive. The CDR3 runs from the conserved cysteine through the conserved F or W. D genes are given only for firm matches. Clone size, where shown, is once, few, many, or a class for clones that have expanded.

J gene: TRBJ2-3; clone size: -; V gene: TRBV29-1; D gene: -; CDR3 DNA: TGCAGCGTTGAGGGTGGACAGTACAATCCCGATACGCAGTATTTT; CDR3 protein: CSVEGGQYNPDTQYF
J gene: TRBJ2-3; clone size: -; V gene: TRBV5-6; D gene: -; CDR3 DNA: TGTGCCAGCAGCCACGGATTAGCCCCTAGCACAGATACGCAGTATTTT; CDR3 protein: CASSHGLAPSTDTQYF
J gene: TRBJ1-1; clone size: -; V gene: TRBV5-6; D gene: -; CDR3 DNA: TGTGCCAGCAGCTTCCTAACTGAAGCTTTCTTT; CDR3 protein: CASSFLTEAFF
J gene: TRBJ2-5; clone size: few; V gene: TRBV19; D gene: TRBD2; CDR3 DNA: TGTGCCAGTAGCCTGGGTTCGGGTAGCGGGAGTGGAGAGACCCAGTACTTC; CDR3 protein: CASSLGSGSGSGETQYF
J gene: TRBJ2-5; clone size: few; V gene: TRBV11-3; D gene: TRBD1; CDR3 DNA: TGTGCCAGCAGCTTCTTGGACAGGGCCAATTACGGGACCCAGTACTTC; CDR3 protein: CASSFLDRANYGTQYF
J gene: TRBJ2-5; clone size: -; V gene: TRBV7-2; D gene: -; CDR3 DNA: TGTGCCAGCAGCCAGGAGGCCGGTCGCGAGACCCAGTACTTC; CDR3 protein: CASSQEAGRETQYF
J gene: TRBJ1-1; clone size: once; V gene: TRBV19; D gene: -; CDR3 DNA: TGTGCCAGTAGTTCCAGGCAGGGGGAAGCTTTCTTT; CDR3 protein: CASSSRQGEAFF
J gene: TRBJ2-1; clone size: -; V gene: TRBV5-1; D gene: TRBD1; CDR3 DNA: TGCGCCAGCAGCTTGGAGGGGACAGGCTACAATGAGCAGTTCTTC; CDR3 protein: CASSLEGTGYNEQFF
J gene: TRBJ1-5; clone size: -; V gene: TRBV27; D gene: -; CDR3 DNA: TGTGCCAGCAGTTTGGGTGAGGGAAACAATCAGCCCCAGCATTTT; CDR3 protein: CASSLGEGNNQPQHF
J gene: TRBJ1-1; clone size: -; V gene: TRBV7-2; D gene: -; CDR3 DNA: TGTGCCAGCAGCTACAGGGCCATGAACACTGAAGCTTTCTTT; CDR3 protein: CASSYRAMNTEAFF
J gene: TRBJ1-3; clone size: -; V gene: TRBV7-6; D gene: -; CDR3 DNA: TGTGCCAGCAGCTCTTTCTGGGGAGCAAACACCATATATTTT; CDR3 protein: CASSSFWGANTIYF
J gene: TRBJ1-2; clone size: -; V gene: TRBV2; D gene: -; CDR3 DNA: TGTGCCAGCAGTGAAGCGGGGGGGGGCCGTGCTGGCTACACCTTC; CDR3 protein: CASSEAGGGRAGYTF
J gene: TRBJ1-1; clone size: few; V gene: TRBV29-1; D gene: -; CDR3 DNA: TGCAGCGTACTTACAGTGAACACTGAAGCTTTCTTT; CDR3 protein: CSVLTVNTEAFF
J gene: TRBJ2-1; clone size: -; V gene: TRBV9; D gene: -; CDR3 DNA: TGTGCCAGCAACACGCCGCGGGATGGTGAGCAGTTCTTC; CDR3 protein: CASNTPRDGEQFF
J gene: TRBJ2-1; clone size: -; V gene: TRBV5-5; D gene: -; CDR3 DNA: TGTGCCAGCAGCGGAGCCGGGATTTACAATGAGCAGTTCTTC; CDR3 protein: CASSGAGIYNEQFF
J gene: TRBJ2-2; clone size: -; V gene: TRBV10-1; D gene: -; CDR3 DNA: TGCGCCAGCAGTGAGTCGAGTAGCGGGAACACCGGGGAGCTGTTTTTT; CDR3 protein: CASSESSSGNTGELFF
J gene: TRBJ1-2; clone size: -; V gene: TRBV30; D gene: TRBD1; CDR3 DNA: TGTGCCTGGAGTGCCGGACAGGGGAGGTATGGCTACACCTTC; CDR3 protein: CAWSAGQGRYGYTF
J gene: TRBJ1-1; clone size: -; V gene: TRBV7-9; D gene: -; CDR3 DNA: TGTGCCAGCAGCTCATACAGGGACGAAGCTTTCTTT; CDR3 protein: CASSSYRDEAFF
J gene: TRBJ2-5; clone size: -; V gene: TRBV6-6; D gene: -; CDR3 DNA: TGTGCCAGCAGTGATGGCAGGGCAAGGGAGACCCAGTACTTC; CDR3 protein: CASSDGRARETQYF
J gene: TRBJ2-1; clone size: -; V gene: TRBV30; D gene: -; CDR3 DNA: TGTGCCTGGAGCCTGGGCCTAAGGGGCAATGAGCAGTTCTTC; CDR3 protein: CAWSLGLRGNEQFF
J gene: TRBJ2-2; clone size: -; V gene: TRBV27; D gene: -; CDR3 DNA: TGTGCCAGCAGACCTTCGCGGGGAGTGAACACCGGGGAGCTGTTTTTT; CDR3 protein: CASRPSRGVNTGELFF
J gene: TRBJ1-1; clone size: -; V gene: TRBV5-8; D gene: TRBD1; CDR3 DNA: TGTGCCAGCAGCTCCGGGACAGTTACGAACACTGAAGCTTTCTTT; CDR3 protein: CASSSGTVTNTEAFF
J gene: TRBJ2-3; clone size: few; V gene: TRBV5-1; D gene: -; CDR3 DNA: TGCGCCAGCAGCCAGCGGACCGGCACAGGGGATACGCAGTATTTT; CDR3 protein: CASSQRTGTGDTQYF
J gene: TRBJ2-3; clone size: -; V gene: TRBV29-1; D gene: -; CDR3 DNA: TGCAGCGTAGACTTGACCGCCGACTTGTCGCAGTATTTT; CDR3 protein: CSVDLTADLSQYF
J gene: TRBJ2-1; clone size: -; V gene: TRBV19; D gene: TRBD2; CDR3 DNA: TGTGCCAGTAGGAAGGCTAGCGGGAGCATCTACAATGAGCAGTTCTTC; CDR3 protein: CASRKASGSIYNEQFF
J gene: TRBJ1-2; clone size: -; V gene: TRBV29-1; D gene: -; CDR3 DNA: TGCAGCGTTGAAGTGACGGCAAGAGGGTATGGCTACACCTTC; CDR3 protein: CSVEVTARGYGYTF
J gene: TRBJ2-1; clone size: -; V gene: TRBV10-1; D gene: TRBD2; CDR3 DNA: TGCGCCAGCAGTGATAGCGGGAGACGCAATGAGCAGTTCTTC; CDR3 protein: CASSDSGRRNEQFF
J gene: TRBJ2-5; clone size: once; V gene: TRBV9; D gene: -; CDR3 DNA: TGTGCCAGCAGCGTAGCTTTGGCAGGGGAAGAGACCCAGTACTTC; CDR3 protein: CASSVALAGEETQYF
J gene: TRBJ1-3; clone size: once; V gene: TRBV6-6; D gene: -; CDR3 DNA: TGTGCCAGCGTGCGAGACAGCGGAAACACCATATATTTT; CDR3 protein: CASVRDSGNTIYF